A selection of T cell receptor beta chains follows, all from one sample in a study of OX40 agonist ivuxolimab in advanced cancers. Measured with immunoSEQ multiplex PCR; TCRdb has only the in-frame clones, and not every one. The sample lists more than 20,000 clones, roughly nine tenths occurring once. Sequenced here: CD4+ or CD8+ T cells sorted from blood, sampled in a trial of the OX40 agonist ivuxolimab. The receptors were sampled from an adult with an advanced solid tumor such as melanoma, head and neck, liver or kidney cancer. Each CDR3 is given with its conserved first and last residue. A D gene is named only where the DNA matches it firmly. A row's size may be missing; if present it is once, few, many or a size class.

V gene	clone size	J gene	D gene	CDR3 DNA	CDR3 protein
TRBV19	NA	TRBJ2-1	TRBD2	TGTGCCAGTAGTACATTAGCGGGACCTTACAATGAGCAGTTCTTC	CASSTLAGPYNEQFF
TRBV28	NA	TRBJ2-2	NA	TGTGCCAGCAGTTTTCCCAGTTCGCTGACCGGGGAGCTGTTTTTT	CASSFPSSLTGELFF
TRBV7-9	NA	TRBJ2-1	TRBD2	TGTGCCAGCAGCTTAGGGAGGCTCCCCCTTGGGACTAACAATGAGCAGTTCTTC	CASSLGRLPLGTNNEQFF
TRBV27	NA	TRBJ1-5	NA	TGTGCCAGCAGTCCCTCCGGGGTCCCCCAGCATTTT	CASSPSGVPQHF
TRBV7-9	NA	TRBJ2-6	NA	TGTGCCAGCAGCTTAGCAGGACCCGACTCTGGGGCCAACGTCCTGACTTTC	CASSLAGPDSGANVLTF
TRBV11-1	NA	TRBJ1-2	TRBD1	TGTGCCAGCAGCCTAAGGACAGGCTGGCCCCATGGCTACACCTTC	CASSLRTGWPHGYTF
TRBV28	NA	TRBJ2-5	TRBD1	TGTGCCAGCAGTTTTTTTTCGGGACAGGAAGAGACCCAGTACTTC	CASSFFSGQEETQYF
TRBV27	NA	TRBJ2-3	TRBD2	TGTGCCAGCAGTTCTCCGACTAGCGGATCTAGCACAGATACGCAGTATTTT	CASSSPTSGSSTDTQYF
TRBV6-5	NA	TRBJ2-7	TRBD1	TGTGCCAGCAGTTACGGTCAGGGGGCCCACGAGCAGTACTTC	CASSYGQGAHEQYF
TRBV7-9	NA	TRBJ2-5	NA	TGTGCCAGCAGCTTAACTATAAAGGAGACCCAGTACTTC	CASSLTIKETQYF
TRBV14	NA	TRBJ2-7	TRBD2	TGTGCCAGCAGCCAAGAGGGCGGGAGGGCCTACGAGCAGTACTTC	CASSQEGGRAYEQYF
TRBV6-1	NA	TRBJ2-7	TRBD2	TGTGCCAGCAGTGAAGCAGGTGGGGGAGGGTACGAGCAGTACTTC	CASSEAGGGGYEQYF
TRBV5-8	NA	TRBJ1-1	TRBD1	TGTGCCAGCAGCTTGGGTACAGGGGGGGTGGCTGAAGCTTTCTTT	CASSLGTGGVAEAFF
TRBV9	NA	TRBJ1-3	TRBD1	TGTGCCAGCAGCTCCGGGACAGGGGACGGAAACACCATATATTTT	CASSSGTGDGNTIYF
TRBV6-1	NA	TRBJ1-6	NA	TGTGCCAGCAGTGATCAGGGTCCATGGGCCTATAATTCACCCCTCCACTTT	CASSDQGPWAYNSPLHF
TRBV9	NA	TRBJ2-3	TRBD2	TGTGCCAGCAGCCCGGGGACTAGCTGGGCAGATACGCAGTATTTT	CASSPGTSWADTQYF
TRBV13	once	TRBJ1-5	NA	TGTGCCAGCAGCCCGCCGGGGGTACATCAGCCCCAGCATTTT	CASSPPGVHQPQHF
TRBV4-2	NA	TRBJ2-7	TRBD2	TGTGCCAGCAGCCCACGGACTAGCGGGAGATACGAGCAGTACTTC	CASSPRTSGRYEQYF
TRBV6-5	NA	TRBJ2-2	NA	TGTGCCAGCAGCTACGGAGATGCCGGGGAGCTGTTTTTT	CASSYGDAGELFF
TRBV19	NA	TRBJ1-5	NA	TGTGCCAGTAGTATCAATGCGGGGCCCCAGCCCCAGCATTTT	CASSINAGPQPQHF
TRBV4-2	NA	TRBJ2-2	TRBD2	TGTGCCAGCAGCGGGACTAGCGGGAGGCCGAACACCGGGGAGCTGTTTTTT	CASSGTSGRPNTGELFF
TRBV28	NA	TRBJ2-7	NA	TGTGCCAGCAGCACTGGTGGGGCCACGGGCTCCTACGAGCAGTACTTC	CASSTGGATGSYEQYF
TRBV30	NA	TRBJ2-7	NA	TGTGCCTCTGGCAGTTACGAGCAGTACTTC	CASGSYEQYF
TRBV7-8	NA	TRBJ1-1	TRBD1	TGTGCCAGCAGCCGACGTCCCGGGACAGGGAACACTGAAGCTTTCTTT	CASSRRPGTGNTEAFF
TRBV7-9	NA	TRBJ2-1	NA	TGTGCCAGCAGCTTAGGGTCTTCTAATGAGCAGTTCTTC	CASSLGSSNEQFF
TRBV6-1	NA	TRBJ1-1	NA	TGTGCCAGCAGATTAGGGTTTGAAGCTTTCTTT	CASRLGFEAFF
TRBV19	once	TRBJ2-1	TRBD2	TGTGCCAGTACGGCAGCTAGCGGGGGTCCCTCCTACAATGAGCAGTTCTTC	CASTAASGGPSYNEQFF
TRBV27	NA	TRBJ1-6	NA	TGTGCCAGCAGGCTTGGACAGTCCCATTCACCCCTCCACTTT	CASRLGQSHSPLHF
TRBV30	NA	TRBJ2-3	TRBD2	TGTGCCTGGATCCCCCTGAGCGTCGGGAGGGCCGGGACAGATACGCAGTATTTT	CAWIPLSVGRAGTDTQYF
TRBV28	NA	TRBJ2-1	TRBD2	TGTGCCAGCAGTTTGTTAGCGGGAAAGGTATCGTCCTACAATGAGCAGTTCTTC	CASSLLAGKVSSYNEQFF
TRBV28	NA	TRBJ2-1	TRBD2	TGTGCCAGCAGTTTACCGACTAGCGCCACGGGGAATGAGCAGCTCTTC	CASSLPTSATGNEQLF
TRBV4-1	NA	TRBJ2-7	NA	TGCGCCAGCAGCCAAGCACCCCCAGTCCCCGCGGTCTGGTACGAGCAGTACTTC	CASSQAPPVPAVWYEQYF